These 22 T cell receptor beta chains share one sample of origin, sequenced in a study of cytomegalovirus exposure and HLA in healthy donors. Both 60 Vbeta primers and 13 Jbeta primers went into the PCR. Using immunoSEQ multiplex PCR, the repertoire was profiled, and TCRdb retains in-frame clones only, with some absent. The sample lists about 97,000 clones, over 80% occurring once. The sequencing input was PBMCs. These receptor sequences come from a middle-aged man in good health and CMV-seronegative.

The chain joins TRBV5-1 to TRBJ1-4; D gene unclear. Germline assignment: CDR1 SGHRS and CDR2 YFSETQ. The V gene lost 4 bases and the J gene lost 0 bases, with 10 bases spanning the gap. The CDR3 covers 15 residues. The CDR3: CASSARGTTNEKLFF. CDR3 DNA sequence: TGCGCCAGCAGCGCTCGGGGTACAACTAATGAAAAACTGTTTTTT.

The chain employs TRBV11-1 and TRBJ1-2; 7 nucleotides align to TRBD1. The germline gives CDR1 SGHAT, CDR2 FQDESV (reference sequence). The junction had 16 bases not matched to a gene; V was cut back by 4 bases and J by 11 bases. This CDR3 region has 15 residues. In nucleotides, the CDR3 is TGTGCCAGCAGCTCATCCGGCCTTCCGGACAGGTTTTACACCTTC. Residues: CASSSSGLPDRFYTF.

V is TRBV29-1 and J is TRBJ2-3; tentatively, D is TRBD1 (6 bases). Germline V CDR1 and CDR2: SQVTM, ANQGSEA. The CDR3 runs to 12 residues. V was cut by 6 bases and J by 6 bases, with 13 bases left in between. In nucleotides, the CDR3 is TGCAGCGTGCGGACAGCCCGGGATACGCAGTATTTT. Amino acid sequence: CSVRTARDTQYF.

This chain connects TRBV19 to TRBJ2-3; weak D call: TRBD1 (6 bases). V lost 5 bases, J lost 2 bases, and 14 bases lay in between. In germline, CDR1 is LNHDA, CDR2 SQIVND (reference sequence). The CDR3 extends over 15 amino acids. CDR3 coding DNA: TGTGCCAGTAGTGGGGCAGGGGAGTTCACAGATACGCAGTATTTT. Amino acid sequence: CASSGAGEFTDTQYF.

This chain links TRBV4-2 with TRBJ2-6, with a weak D call TRBD1 (5 bases). CDR3 size: 16 residues. Germline V gives CDR1 LGHNA, CDR2 YNFKEQ. V lost 4 bases and J 1 base, leaving 11 bases between the germline ends. The CDR3 DNA is TGTGCCAGCAGCCCAGGATCAGGGTCTGGGGCCAACGTCCTGACTTTC. Protein: CASSPGSGSGANVLTF.

The chain is built from TRBV30 and TRBJ2-7; 8 positions agree with TRBD1. The CDR3 totals 12 residues. Losses at the gene ends were 8 bases for V and 3 bases for J; bases not matched to a gene: 6. Germline V gives CDR1 GTSNPN, CDR2 SVGIG (reference sequence). The CDR3 loop reads CAVLQGGYEQYF. The CDR3 region has the DNA TGTGCCGTGTTACAGGGGGGCTACGAGCAGTACTTC.

J is TRBJ1-6 and V is TRBV30, with D unresolved. Trimming stripped 3 bases from V and 6 bases from J, with 9 bases between. CDR1 and CDR2 from the germline V gene are GTSNPN and SVGIG (reference sequence). The CDR3 is made up of 13 amino acids. The DNA of the CDR3 is TGTGCCTGGAGGCCTAGCTTTAATTCACCCCTCCACTTT. This gives the protein CAWRPSFNSPLHF. Drawing the rest from reference TRBV30 and TRBJ1-6, the complete variable domain is SQTIHQWPATLVQPVGSPLSLECTVEGTSNPNLYWYRQAAGRGLQLLFYSVGIGQISSEVPQNLSASRPQDRQFILSSKKLLLSDSGFYLCAWRPSFNSPLHFGNGTRLTVT.

The chain employs TRBV9 and TRBJ2-5; 10 bases agree with TRBD1. CDR1 SGDLS and CDR2 YYNGEE come from the germline V gene. Losses at the gene ends were 4 bases for V and 7 bases for J; bases not matched to a gene: 13. The CDR3 is made up of 16 amino acids. The CDR3 sequence: CASSPQTGGVGGTQYF. The CDR3 coding sequence is TGTGCCAGCAGCCCCCAGACAGGGGGCGTTGGGGGGACCCAGTACTTC.

The V gene is TRBV5-1, the J gene TRBJ2-3; a possible D gene is TRBD2 (6 bases). The germline V gene encodes CDR1 SGHRS and CDR2 YFSETQ. This CDR3 contains 16 residues. Trimming left V 0 bases short and J 1 base short, with 12 bases between. In nucleotides, the CDR3 is TGCGCCAGCAGCTTGGCCGCGGCTAGCGGCACAGATACGCAGTATTTT. Encoded protein: CASSLAAASGTDTQYF.

The chain has TRBV15 and TRBJ2-3, with D tentatively TRBD2 (5 bases). This CDR3 spans 16 amino acids. CDR1 and CDR2 from the germline V gene are LNHNV and YYDKDF (reference sequence). V dropped 5 bases and J dropped 2 bases, with 17 bases sitting between them. The CDR3 DNA is TGTGCCACCAGCTCGCCCCTACGGGGTTTCACAGATACGCAGTATTTT. Amino acids: CATSSPLRGFTDTQYF.

The chain recombines TRBV5-1 with TRBJ2-3; D is ambiguous. The CDR3 is made up of 13 amino acids. The germline CDR1 and CDR2 sequences are SGHRS and YFSETQ. Deletions cut 1 base from V and 4 bases from J, with 7 bases between. Here the CDR3 DNA reads TGCGCCAGCAGCTTGACAGTTCCAGATACGCAGTATTTT. Its translation is CASSLTVPDTQYF.

Concerning this clone: The junction shows a germline mismatch at one end, possibly a read error. Different DNA sequences within this sample yield the same CDR3. The chain joins TRBV6-1 to TRBJ2-3, with TRBD1 matching over 9 bases. Germline V gives CDR1 MNHNS, CDR2 SASEGT. The CDR3 has 16 amino acids. The CDR3 bases are TGTGCCAGCAATGAAGGGCCGGGACAGGGAACAGATACGCAGTATTTT. This gives the protein CASNEGPGQGTDTQYF.

The table lists this clone with a few counts. This chain links TRBV15 with TRBJ2-6, with 10 bases matching TRBD1. Per germline, CDR1 LNHNV and CDR2 YYDKDF (reference sequence). The CDR3 length is 16 residues. The V and J ends lost 5 bases and 3 bases, in that order; junction bases with no gene match: 4. CDR3 sequence: CATSAGTGDGANVLTF. CDR3 bases: TGTGCCACCAGCGCGGGGACAGGGGATGGGGCCAACGTCCTGACTTTC.

The chain combines TRBV27 with TRBJ2-1, with 7 bases fitting TRBD1. CDR1 is MNHEY, CDR2 SMNVEV, per germline (reference sequence). V gave up 10 bases and J gave up 10 bases; unmatched junction bases: 10. The CDR3 is 12 amino acids. CDR3 DNA: TGTGCCACCGGGACAGTTACCGGGGAGCAGTTCTTC. Its translation: CATGTVTGEQFF.

This rearrangement joins TRBV11-2 to TRBJ1-1; TRBD1 agrees at 9 bases. The length of the CDR3 is 17 residues. Germline V lookup: CDR1 SGHAT, CDR2 FQNNGV. V gave up 3 bases and J gave up 4 bases; unmatched junction bases: 12. CDR3 sequence: CASSFNLRQGGITEAFF. DNA of the CDR3: TGTGCCAGCAGCTTCAACCTGCGACAGGGGGGTATCACTGAAGCTTTCTTT.

This clone was seen only a few times. CDR3 region: CAWGTGYGYTF. CDR3 nucleotide sequence: TGTGCCTGGGGGACAGGCTATGGCTACACCTTC. The chain has TRBV30 and TRBJ1-2; 8 bases agree with TRBD1. After removal of 5 bases from V and 4 bases from J, the junction contained 0 bases not matched to a gene. The germline V gene has CDR1 GTSNPN and CDR2 SVGIG (reference sequence). This CDR3 contains 11 residues.

The V gene is TRBV10-3, the J gene TRBJ2-2; tentatively, D is TRBD1 (6 bases). The CDR3 is 13 amino acids. Germline V gene lookup returns CDR1 ENHRY and CDR2 SYGVKD. The ends were cut back, 11 bases at V and 6 bases at J, with 16 bases in the middle. CDR3 coding DNA: TGTGCCTCCCGACTACAGGGTGCCGGGGAGCTGTTTTTT. Translation gives CASRLQGAGELFF.

A few counts support this clone. This chain joins TRBV6-1 and TRBJ2-3; 7 bases fit TRBD2. J lost 0 bases, V lost 0 bases, and 0 bases had no gene match. The germline gives CDR1 MNHNS, CDR2 SASEGT. The CDR3 has 15 amino acids. For the CDR3, the DNA is TGTGCCAGCAGTGAAGCGCGGGGGAGCACAGATACGCAGTATTTT. It codes for CASSEARGSTDTQYF.

The V and J genes are TRBV12-5 and TRBJ2-3; possible D gene TRBD2, 6 bases. Germline V lookup: CDR1 LGHNT, CDR2 FRNRAP. There are 16 residues in the CDR3. V lost 2 bases to trimming and J lost 0 bases, with 12 bases between them. CDR3 protein: CASGLFGGVSTDTQYF. The CDR3 nucleotides are TGTGCTAGTGGTTTGTTCGGCGGGGTTAGCACAGATACGCAGTATTTT.

The gene calls are TRBV29-1 and TRBJ2-2, with D maybe TRBD2 (5 bases). CDR1 SQVTM and CDR2 ANQGSEA come from the germline V gene. The V and J ends lost 6 bases and 7 bases respectively, with 12 bases between them. The CDR3 sequence is 12 residues long. The CDR3 nucleotides read TGCAGCGTGGACTTAACGGACGGGGAGCTGTTTTTT. Protein: CSVDLTDGELFF.

The gene calls are TRBV6-5 and TRBJ2-5; D possibly corresponds to TRBD2 (5 bases). Trimming pared 4 bases from V and 13 bases from J, leaving 22 bases between. This CDR3 is built from 14 residues. Looked up from germline, CDR1 is MNHEY and CDR2 is SVGAGI. The DNA of the CDR3 is TGTGCCAGCAGTTCACCTGTTCGGGAAGACGAGCGGTACTTC. It codes for CASSSPVREDERYF.

V usage is TRBV12-2 and J usage is TRBJ2-5; the tabulated D call, TRBD2, remains unverified against the DNA. TRBV12-2 is a pseudogene segment. CDR3 length equals 17 residues. The CDR3 spells CASRLRWTSGNQETQYF. Here the CDR3 DNA reads TGTGCAAGTCGCCTGCGTTGGACTAGCGGGAACCAAGAGACCCAGTACTTC.